The clone carrying this TCR beta chain appeared a few times. Its target is not known. V lost 7 bases to trimming and J lost 6 bases; unmatched junction nucleotides: 12. This CDR3 contains 15 residues. Germline loops: CDR1 LNHDA, CDR2 SQIVND (reference sequence). TCRdb re-derived calls from the reads in MiXCR, one entry per CDR3 protein. The data contain 450,000 to 650,000 distinct CDR3 sequences, around two fifths of them singletons. The sample originates from a study of T cell repertoires in cytomegalovirus infection. Study context: CMV epitopes that were recently identified and HLA-C-restricted were used alongside well-studied HLA-B-restricted ones. Shared public TCR beta signatures pointed to both CMV infection and a matching HLA type.

Overall study findings and caveats: The study identified carriers of CMV plus the relevant HLA from cumulative public TCR beta family frequency. In two of eight donors, the top clonotype was HLA-C-restricted CMV-specific.

The TCR comes from a human donor in good health (CMV status not recorded). Some clones in this sample may be carry-over from other donors' samples. The chain combines TRBV19 with TRBJ1-5; 7 bases are a match to TRBD1. Sequences were derived from cultured PBMCs, sampled from culture after CMV antigen stimulation. For the CDR3, the DNA is TGTGCCAGTACCTCGACAGGGCCTCTCGGTCAGCCCCAGCATTTT. Its protein is CASTSTGPLGQPQHF.